The 8 T cell receptor beta chains given below trace back to one sample, sequenced in a study of Graves' ophthalmopathy and Graves' hyperthyroidism. Scientists amplified the TCR beta CDR3 regions from RNA transcripts. A first-round RT-PCR used HTBI primers, followed by a second-round multiplex PCR. Via MiXCR, TCRdb re-called the multiplex PCR reads, giving one row per CDR3 protein. This table holds over 450,000 distinct CDR3 sequences, approximately 14% found once. Sequencing was performed on blood. The receptors were sampled from a woman in her twenties or thirties with Graves' ophthalmopathy.

This clonotype was found many times. The CDR3 reads CASRIPGQGNAYTF. CDR3 sequence (DNA): TGTGCCAGTAGGATTCCTGGGCAGGGGAACGCCTACACCTTC. The rearrangement uses TRBV19 and TRBJ1-2; possible D gene TRBD1, 6 bases. Trimming took 6 bases from V and 10 from J, leaving 21 bases between them. The CDR3 has 14 amino acids. The V gene's germline CDR1 is LNHDA and CDR2 SQIVND (reference sequence). Variable domain in full (rest from reference TRBV19 and TRBJ1-2): DGGITQSPKYLFRKEGQNVTLSCEQNLNHDAMYWYRQDPGQGLRLIYYSQIVNDFQKGDIAEGYSVSREKKESFPLTVTSAQKNPTAFYLCASRIPGQGNAYTFGSGTRLTVV.

In its sample, this clonotype was seen many times. CDR3 nucleotide sequence: TGCGCCAGCAGCTCAACAGGGGGCGGGTACGAGCAGTACTTC. Residues: CASSSTGGGYEQYF. The chain links TRBV5-1 to TRBJ2-7; 9 bases align to TRBD1. The junction had 5 bases not matched to a gene; V was cut back by 3 bases and J by 4 bases. The CDR3 covers 14 residues. The germline V gene encodes CDR1 SGHRS and CDR2 YFSETQ.

A remark on this clonotype: One junction end does not reproduce the germline sequence, and a read error may be involved. This sequence joins TRBV11-2 and TRBJ2-7; tentative D call: TRBD1 (6 bases). The germline CDR1 and CDR2 sequences are SGHAT and FQNNGV. The CDR3 has 15 residues. CDR3 coding DNA: TGTGCCAGCAGCTCAGTGACAGGTATCTCCTACGAGCTGTACTTC. Its protein is CASSSVTGISYELYF.

In this sample, this clonotype turned up many times. V gene TRBV27 combines with J gene TRBJ1-5, with D unresolved. Germline values: CDR1 MNHEY, CDR2 SMNVEV (reference sequence). There are 13 residues in the CDR3. Trimming cost V 5 bases and J 5 bases, with 10 bases left between them. The CDR3 DNA is TGTGCCAGCAGTCCCCGACCCGATCAGCCCCAGCATTTT. Its translation is CASSPRPDQPQHF.

The genes are TRBV12-3 or TRBV12-4 and TRBJ1-1, with no clear D. Deletions cut 5 bases from V and 0 bases from J, with 7 bases between. The CDR3 consists of 13 residues. The CDR3 DNA is TGTGCCAGCAGTCCGGAACTGAACACTGAAGCTTTCTTT. Encoded protein: CASSPELNTEAFF.

The V gene is TRBV7-2, the J gene TRBJ1-3, with D unresolved. The CDR3 consists of 14 residues. Trimming took off 2 bases at V and 2 bases at J, with 7 bases between the two ends. Germline V gene sequence: CDR1 SGHTA, CDR2 FQGNSA. For the CDR3, the DNA is TGTGCCAGCAGCTTAAGCCAGGCTGGAAACACCATATATTTT. Translation: CASSLSQAGNTIYF.

Notes on this clonotype: A read error may explain this, as a much larger clone is one base away. V and J are TRBV29-1 and TRBJ1-1; the D is unclear. CDR1 and CDR2 (germline): SQVTM, ANQGSEA. The CDR3 spans 11 residues. The CDR3 sequence is CSVVPNTEACF. The CDR3 DNA follows: TGCAGCGTTGTCCCGAACACTGAAGCTTGCTTT.

The table lists this clonotype with many counts. V and J are TRBV6-5 and TRBJ2-5, with D possibly matching TRBD2 (5 bases). V lost 6 bases to trimming and J lost 5 bases, with 13 bases between them. The CDR3 contains 13 residues. Per the germline V gene, CDR1 is MNHEY and CDR2 is SVGAGI. DNA for the CDR3: TGTGCCAGCAGGTTTGGAGGATGGGAGACCCAGTACTTC. This codes for CASRFGGWETQYF.